The rows below give T cell receptor beta chains drawn from one sample of a study of cytomegalovirus exposure and HLA in healthy donors. TCRdb's table, derived via immunoSEQ multiplex PCR, lists solely in-frame clones and lacks some. This table has around 52,000 clones, about 79% appearing once. Source material: PBMCs. All receptors come from a man aged 40-50 years in good health and CMV-seronegative. Both conserved end residues are part of each CDR3. Fields, in order: V gene, clone size, D gene, J gene, CDR3 protein, CDR3 DNA. The D gene is left open where the match is weak. Clone size is stated in some rows and not others, as once, few, many or a class when expanded.

>TRBV6-5|-|TRBD2|TRBJ2-5
CASRAGGPGETQYF
TGTGCCAGCAGGGCGGGGGGGCCGGGAGAGACCCAGTACTTC
>TRBV15|few|-|TRBJ2-1
CATSRDAGGVSYNEQFF
TGTGCCACCAGCAGAGATGCTGGCGGGGTTTCCTACAATGAGCAGTTCTTC
>TRBV5-1|-|TRBD1|TRBJ1-4
CASSPSGTGDEKLFF
TGCGCCAGCAGCCCTTCCGGGACAGGGGATGAAAAACTGTTTTTT
>TRBV6-5|-|-|TRBJ1-2
CASSPTNYGYTF
TGTGCCAGCAGTCCTACGAACTATGGCTACACCTTC
>TRBV13|-|TRBD1|TRBJ2-1
CASSPWDRGDDEQFF
TGTGCCAGCAGCCCATGGGACAGGGGAGACGATGAGCAGTTCTTC
>TRBV28|-|-|TRBJ1-5
CASSFGTKGGNQPQHF
TGTGCCAGCAGTTTCGGGACAAAAGGGGGCAATCAGCCCCAGCATTTT
>TRBV27|-|TRBD2|TRBJ2-1
CASSTSGGGQFF
TGTGCCAGCAGTACTAGCGGGGGGGGGCAGTTCTTC
>TRBV9|-|TRBD1|TRBJ2-3
CASSVHDRASTDTQYF
TGTGCCAGCAGCGTACACGACAGGGCTAGCACAGATACGCAGTATTTT
>TRBV7-9|-|-|TRBJ2-3
CASSSSGGLTDTQYF
TGTGCCAGCAGCTCCTCCGGGGGGCTGACAGATACGCAGTATTTT
>TRBV29-1|-|-|TRBJ2-5
CSAKGRQETQYF
TGCAGCGCTAAAGGCAGGCAAGAGACCCAGTACTTC
>TRBV29-1|-|TRBD1|TRBJ1-3
CSVDPGQGGNTIYF
TGCAGCGTTGATCCCGGACAGGGAGGAAACACCATATATTTT
>TRBV18|-|TRBD1|TRBJ1-6
CASSPRTGGESPLHF
TGTGCCAGCTCACCGCGGACAGGGGGCGAGTCACCCCTCCACTTT
>TRBV13|-|TRBD1|TRBJ1-1
CASSGQGGVMNTEAFF
TGTGCCAGCAGCGGGCAGGGGGGAGTTATGAACACTGAAGCTTTCTTT
>TRBV5-1|-|TRBD1|TRBJ1-1
CASSYFDRERTEAFF
TGCGCCAGCAGCTACTTCGACAGGGAAAGGACTGAAGCTTTCTTT
>TRBV7-2|-|TRBD2|TRBJ2-5
CASSLASGGGETQYF
TGTGCCAGCAGCTTAGCGAGCGGGGGTGGGGAGACCCAGTACTTC
>TRBV11-2|-|-|TRBJ2-3
CASSLEARGGTDTQYF
TGTGCCAGCAGCTTAGAGGCCCGGGGAGGCACAGATACGCAGTATTTT
>TRBV29-1|-|TRBD1|TRBJ1-1
CSARDREGTEAFF
TGCAGCGCCCGGGACAGGGAGGGTACTGAAGCTTTCTTT
>TRBV11-2|-|TRBD1|TRBJ2-2
CASSLAGGRTGELFF
TGTGCCAGCAGCTTAGCAGGGGGCAGGACCGGGGAGCTGTTTTTT
>TRBV6-6|-|-|TRBJ2-7
CASSYDSAYEQYF
TGTGCCAGCAGTTACGACAGCGCCTACGAGCAGTACTTC
>TRBV18|once|TRBD1|TRBJ1-4
CASSPNRGIGEKLFF
TGTGCCAGCTCGCCTAACAGGGGGATCGGTGAAAAACTGTTTTTT
>TRBV28|-|-|TRBJ2-7
CASSFLVEQYF
TGTGCCAGCAGTTTCCTTGTCGAGCAGTACTTC
>TRBV18|-|TRBD1|TRBJ1-1
CASSLGTGLNTEAFF
TGTGCCAGCTCACTTGGGACAGGCTTGAACACTGAAGCTTTCTTT
>TRBV7-9|-|TRBD1|TRBJ1-2
CASSLGDRSFYGYTF
TGTGCCAGCAGCTTAGGGGACAGGAGCTTCTATGGCTACACCTTC
>TRBV12-5|few|-|TRBJ1-1
CASGLVARGPTEAFF
TGTGCTAGTGGTTTGGTTGCCAGGGGACCCACTGAAGCTTTCTTT
>TRBV27|-|TRBD1|TRBJ1-2
CASSSRQGYGYTF
TGTGCCAGCAGTTCACGACAGGGGTATGGCTACACCTTC
>TRBV7-2|-|-|TRBJ2-5
CASSLPADSQETQYF
TGTGCCAGCAGCTTACCCGCGGACAGTCAAGAGACCCAGTACTTC